The 26 T cell receptor beta chains reported below all come from one sample, sequenced in a study of OX40 agonist ivuxolimab in advanced cancers. Assay used: immunoSEQ multiplex PCR; TCRdb lists only in-frame clones, some missing. The sample includes almost 70,000 clones, nearly 90% of them seen just once. The sequencing here drew on CD4+ or CD8+ T cells sorted from blood, taken in a trial of the OX40 agonist ivuxolimab. Receptors were obtained from an adult with an advanced solid tumor such as melanoma, head and neck, liver or kidney cancer.

The CDR3 loop is CSVEVPSKETQYF. The DNA for the CDR3 is TGCAGCGTTGAGGTTCCTAGCAAAGAGACCCAGTACTTC. The chain couples TRBV29-1 to TRBJ2-5; possibly TRBD2 for D (5 bases). The V and J ends lost 3 bases and 3 bases respectively, with 11 bases between them. The CDR3 consists of 13 residues. Germline loops: CDR1 SQVTM, CDR2 ANQGSEA.

V usage is TRBV19 and J usage is TRBJ2-1; TRBD1 might be the D (6 bases). CDR3 length: 13 residues. V dropped 8 bases and J dropped 9 bases, with 17 bases sitting between them. Germline lookup yields CDR1 LNHDA and CDR2 SQIVND (reference sequence). The CDR3 sequence: CASCTSQGSEQFF. CDR3 coding DNA: TGTGCCAGTTGTACCTCCCAGGGGAGTGAGCAGTTCTTC.

This chain links TRBV27 with TRBJ2-5; 11 bases align to TRBD2. The germline V gene encodes CDR1 MNHEY and CDR2 SMNVEV (reference sequence). The CDR3 has 17 residues. J was trimmed by 2 bases and V by 2 bases; bases with no gene match: 7. In DNA, the CDR3 is TGTGCCAGCAGTTTACGGGCTAGCGGGAGGATGCAAGAGACCCAGTACTTC. Amino acids: CASSLRASGRMQETQYF.

This clone was found once. The chain employs TRBV4-1 and TRBJ1-2, with D uncertain. The CDR3 runs 15 residues. The V and J ends lost 4 bases and 2 bases respectively, with 14 bases between them. Germline V gene lookup returns CDR1 MGHRA and CDR2 YSYEKL. The CDR3 region is CASSLTEVGNYGYTF. CDR3 DNA: TGCGCCAGCAGCCTCACCGAAGTCGGAAACTATGGCTACACCTTC.

The chain uses TRBV7-9 and TRBJ1-6, with a tentative D call TRBD1 (5 bases). Germline-derived CDR1 and CDR2 are SEHNR and FQNEAQ (reference sequence). The ends were cut back, 3 bases at V and 7 bases at J, with 16 bases in the middle. CDR3 length: 16 residues. CDR3 sequence (DNA): TGTGCCAGCAGCTTCAGGGTGGGGACCGCGAATTCACCCCTCCACTTT. Amino acid sequence: CASSFRVGTANSPLHF.

This sequence joins TRBV12-5 and TRBJ2-1; 7 bases match TRBD2. Germline CDR1 is LGHNT and CDR2 is FRNRAP. V trimming: 7 bases; J trimming: 1 base; junction bases outside the gene matches: 4. This CDR3 is 14 amino acids long. The chain's CDR3 is CASARGSSYNEQFF. The CDR3 bases are TGTGCTAGTGCGCGGGGGAGTTCCTACAATGAGCAGTTCTTC.

The chain couples TRBV9 to TRBJ2-3, with TRBD2 matching 11 bases. In germline, CDR1 is SGDLS, CDR2 YYNGEE. The CDR3 has 16 amino acids. V was clipped by 0 bases and J by 2 bases; unmatched bases: 2. CDR3 region: CASSVVGLAVTDTQYF. CDR3 in DNA: TGTGCCAGCAGCGTAGTGGGACTAGCGGTCACAGATACGCAGTATTTT.

This chain links TRBV28 with TRBJ1-4, with D unresolved. CDR1 MDHEN and CDR2 SYDVKM come from the germline V gene. There are 15 residues in the CDR3. Trimming removed 6 bases from V and 5 bases from J, with 16 bases in between. CDR3 DNA: TGTGCCAGCAGCTCCTCCGCGGTACTCAATGAAAAACTGTTTTTT. This sequence encodes CASSSSAVLNEKLFF.

The rearrangement links TRBV28 to TRBJ2-2; D uncertain. The CDR3 loop spans 11 amino acids. Germline CDR1 is MDHEN and CDR2 is SYDVKM. Trimming stripped 5 bases from V and 3 bases from J, with 1 base between. CDR3: CASSHTGELFF. The CDR3 coding sequence is TGTGCCAGCAGTCACACCGGGGAGCTGTTTTTT.

The chain links TRBV28 to TRBJ1-2, with D unresolved. The CDR3 totals 11 residues. Germline CDR1 is MDHEN and CDR2 is SYDVKM. V shed 1 base and J shed 7 bases, with 4 bases lying between them. CDR3 nucleotides: TGTGCCAGCAGTTTATTAAGTGGCTACACCTTC. The encoded protein is CASSLLSGYTF.

This clone was found a few times. The chain carries TRBV7-2 and TRBJ1-4; D is unresolved. The CDR3 consists of 14 residues. Looked up from germline, CDR1 is SGHTA and CDR2 is FQGNSA. Trimming stripped 5 bases from V and 3 bases from J, with 10 bases between. CDR3 DNA sequence: TGTGCCAGCAGCGTACAGAGCTCTAATGAAAAACTGTTTTTT. It yields the protein CASSVQSSNEKLFF.

The rearrangement links TRBV28 to TRBJ2-3; no clear D. This CDR3 spans 13 amino acids. V was pared by 4 bases and J by 1 base, with 6 bases between. CDR1 MDHEN and CDR2 SYDVKM come from the germline V gene. In DNA form, the CDR3 reads TGTGCCAGCAGTTCGATTGGCACAGATACGCAGTATTTT. Encoded protein: CASSSIGTDTQYF. The full variable domain, rest sourced from reference TRBV28 and TRBJ2-3, is DVKVTQSSRYLVKRTGEKVFLECVQDMDHENMFWYRQDPGLGLRLIYFSYDVKMKEKGDIPEGYSVSREKKERFSLILESASTNQTSMYLCASSSIGTDTQYFGPGTRLTVL.

The gene calls are TRBV5-1 and TRBJ2-7, with a tentative D call TRBD1 (6 bases). The germline V gene has CDR1 SGHRS and CDR2 YFSETQ. The CDR3 is made up of 13 amino acids. Trimming removed 4 bases from V and 2 bases from J, with 10 bases in between. The CDR3 loop is CASSETGPYEQYF. For the CDR3, the DNA is TGCGCCAGCAGCGAGACAGGCCCCTACGAGCAGTACTTC.

In DNA, the CDR3 is TGTGCCAGCAGCCGTAGCGGTTCGTACAATGAGCAGTTCTTC. Protein sequence: CASSRSGSYNEQFF. The V gene is TRBV7-9, the J gene TRBJ2-1, with D perhaps matching TRBD2 (6 bases). The CDR3 is 14 amino acids. The germline V gene has CDR1 SEHNR and CDR2 FQNEAQ (reference sequence). The V gene lost 5 bases and the J gene lost 4 bases, with 12 bases spanning the gap.

This clone was seen just once. J is TRBJ2-1 and V is TRBV7-8, with D uncertain. This CDR3 has 14 amino acids. Germline V gene data show CDR1 as SGHVS and CDR2 as FQNEAQ. The ends were cut back, 2 bases at V and 7 bases at J, with 12 bases in the middle. CDR3 sequence reads: CASSLYLAANEQFF. The CDR3 DNA is TGTGCCAGCAGCTTATATCTTGCGGCTAATGAGCAGTTCTTC.

The count of this clone is one. The chain carries TRBV6-5 and TRBJ2-7; 7 bases line up with TRBD1. The CDR3 is 15 residues long. The V gene end was trimmed by 5 bases and the J gene end by 5 bases; junction bases not matched to a gene: 12. CDR1 is MNHEY, CDR2 SVGAGI, per germline. The CDR3 nucleotides are TGTGCCAGCAGTCAACACCGTAAGGGGGCTGACGAGCAGTACTTC. Protein: CASSQHRKGADEQYF.

As DNA, the CDR3 is TGTGCCAGCAGCTTAGGGCGGGCCAGCTCCTACAATGAGCAGTTCTTC. It specifies CASSLGRASSYNEQFF. The chain has TRBV7-9 and TRBJ2-1, with a possible D match to TRBD2 (5 bases). CDR1 and CDR2 (germline): SEHNR, FQNEAQ (reference sequence). Trimming took off 1 base at V and 0 bases at J, with 10 bases between the two ends. The CDR3 runs 16 residues.

A word on this clone: A read error may account for a junction end that differs from germline. The genes are TRBV6-5 and TRBJ2-7; TRBD2 is a possible D gene (6 bases). The V gene's germline CDR1 is MNHEY and CDR2 SVGAGI. The length of the CDR3 is 15 residues. The CDR3: CASSGLVGGAYKQYF. The CDR3 coding sequence is TGTGCCAGCAGTGGCCTGGTGGGAGGAGCCTACAAGCAGTACTTC.

The rearrangement links TRBV7-9 to TRBJ2-1, with D unclear. Trimming removed 7 bases at V and 6 bases at J, with 16 bases between. The germline V gene has CDR1 SEHNR and CDR2 FQNEAQ (reference sequence). The CDR3 extends over 14 amino acids. The DNA of the CDR3 is TGTGCCAGCACCTCATCGGAACTCACCAATGAGCAGTTCTTC. Encoded protein: CASTSSELTNEQFF.

This sequence joins TRBV18 and TRBJ2-1, with 9 bases lining up with TRBD2. The CDR3 is made up of 16 amino acids. The germline gives CDR1 KGHSH, CDR2 LQKENI. With V trimmed by 5 bases and J by 6 bases, 11 bases remained unmatched. The CDR3 protein is CASSDLVAGVGNEQFF. CDR3 DNA sequence: TGTGCCAGCTCAGACCTCGTAGCGGGAGTAGGCAATGAGCAGTTCTTC. The variable domain in full, with the rest retrieved from reference TRBV18 and TRBJ2-1, is NAGVMQNPRHLVRRRGQEARLRCSPMKGHSHVYWYRQLPEEGLKFMVYLQKENIIDESGMPKERFSAEFPKEGPSILRIQQVVRGDSAAYFCASSDLVAGVGNEQFFGPGTRLTVL.

The chain couples TRBV14 to TRBJ2-1; D possibly corresponds to TRBD2 (5 bases). CDR1 is SGHDN and CDR2 is FVKESK in the germline V gene. The V end was cut by 4 bases, the J end by 6 bases, with 13 bases between. CDR3 length: 14 amino acids. CDR3 protein: CASSRTGLPNEQFF. The DNA for the CDR3 is TGTGCCAGCAGCCGGACCGGACTTCCCAATGAGCAGTTCTTC.

The V and J genes are TRBV7-2 and TRBJ2-7; TRBD1 agrees at 7 bases. The CDR3 loop spans 14 amino acids. Germline CDR1 SGHTA, CDR2 FQGNSA. V was clipped by 5 bases and J by 4 bases; unmatched bases: 8. CDR3 amino acids: CASSPRQGEYEQYF. CDR3 coding DNA: TGTGCCAGCAGCCCAAGACAGGGCGAGTACGAGCAGTACTTC.

The chain has TRBV7-3 and TRBJ1-3, with D possibly TRBD1 on 6 matching bases. The germline V and J ends were trimmed by 7 bases and 4 bases, with 20 bases remaining between them. CDR3 length equals 16 residues. The germline V gene encodes CDR1 SGHTA and CDR2 FQGTGA. CDR3 coding DNA: TGTGCCAGCATCCTTTGGACAGCGATGGAGGGAAACACCATATATTTT. Its translation is CASILWTAMEGNTIYF.

This chain links TRBV9 with TRBJ2-6; 9 bases are shared with TRBD1. V shed 4 bases, J shed 0 bases, and the junction held 8 bases outside the gene matches. Germline CDR1 is SGDLS and CDR2 is YYNGEE. CDR3 length: 18 amino acids. CDR3 bases: TGTGCCAGCAGCCCCCGGACAGGGGCTGTCTCTGGGGCCAACGTCCTGACTTTC. Translated, it gives CASSPRTGAVSGANVLTF.

The chain carries TRBV6-6 and TRBJ1-1; TRBD1 agrees at 8 bases. Trimming at V came to 2 bases and at J to 0 bases, leaving 2 bases not matched to a gene. CDR3 length: 15 amino acids. CDR1 is MNHNY and CDR2 is SVGAGI in the germline V gene (reference sequence). In DNA form, the CDR3 reads TGTGCCAGCAGTTACACGGGACAGGTGAACACTGAAGCTTTCTTT. Translated, it gives CASSYTGQVNTEAFF.

This rearrangement joins TRBV4-2 to TRBJ2-5; 9 nucleotides line up with TRBD2. V shed 3 bases, J shed 2 bases, and the junction held 4 bases outside the gene matches. Germline lookup yields CDR1 LGHNA and CDR2 YNFKEQ. This CDR3 contains 15 residues. CDR3 nucleotide sequence: TGTGCCAGCAGCCAGTTGACTAGCGGACAAGAGACCCAGTACTTC. This translates into CASSQLTSGQETQYF.